The clone carrying this T cell receptor beta chain was detected many times. The antigen is unknown. These data belong to a study of response to subunit inactivated influenza vaccine. Whole-study results and caveats: It was suggested by the authors that few new T cells are recruited by each seasonal influenza vaccination.

Each CDR3 protein gets one entry after TCRdb re-called the RT-PCR reads with MiXCR. The table lists around 250,000 distinct CDR3 sequences, approximately 12% of them singletons. Trimming took off 4 bases at V and 3 bases at J, with 10 bases between the two ends. The CDR3 loop spans 13 amino acids. CDR1 and CDR2 from the germline V gene are SEHNR and FQNEAQ (reference sequence). The chain couples TRBV7-9 to TRBJ2-7; D ambiguous. The receptor was isolated from a man aged 45-60 years who received an inactivated influenza vaccine. The sample was non-naive T cells sorted from PBMCs, taken around 15 days before vaccination. The CDR3 loop reads CASSSKTGYEQYF. The CDR3, as DNA: TGTGCCAGCAGCTCTAAGACGGGCTACGAGCAGTACTTC.